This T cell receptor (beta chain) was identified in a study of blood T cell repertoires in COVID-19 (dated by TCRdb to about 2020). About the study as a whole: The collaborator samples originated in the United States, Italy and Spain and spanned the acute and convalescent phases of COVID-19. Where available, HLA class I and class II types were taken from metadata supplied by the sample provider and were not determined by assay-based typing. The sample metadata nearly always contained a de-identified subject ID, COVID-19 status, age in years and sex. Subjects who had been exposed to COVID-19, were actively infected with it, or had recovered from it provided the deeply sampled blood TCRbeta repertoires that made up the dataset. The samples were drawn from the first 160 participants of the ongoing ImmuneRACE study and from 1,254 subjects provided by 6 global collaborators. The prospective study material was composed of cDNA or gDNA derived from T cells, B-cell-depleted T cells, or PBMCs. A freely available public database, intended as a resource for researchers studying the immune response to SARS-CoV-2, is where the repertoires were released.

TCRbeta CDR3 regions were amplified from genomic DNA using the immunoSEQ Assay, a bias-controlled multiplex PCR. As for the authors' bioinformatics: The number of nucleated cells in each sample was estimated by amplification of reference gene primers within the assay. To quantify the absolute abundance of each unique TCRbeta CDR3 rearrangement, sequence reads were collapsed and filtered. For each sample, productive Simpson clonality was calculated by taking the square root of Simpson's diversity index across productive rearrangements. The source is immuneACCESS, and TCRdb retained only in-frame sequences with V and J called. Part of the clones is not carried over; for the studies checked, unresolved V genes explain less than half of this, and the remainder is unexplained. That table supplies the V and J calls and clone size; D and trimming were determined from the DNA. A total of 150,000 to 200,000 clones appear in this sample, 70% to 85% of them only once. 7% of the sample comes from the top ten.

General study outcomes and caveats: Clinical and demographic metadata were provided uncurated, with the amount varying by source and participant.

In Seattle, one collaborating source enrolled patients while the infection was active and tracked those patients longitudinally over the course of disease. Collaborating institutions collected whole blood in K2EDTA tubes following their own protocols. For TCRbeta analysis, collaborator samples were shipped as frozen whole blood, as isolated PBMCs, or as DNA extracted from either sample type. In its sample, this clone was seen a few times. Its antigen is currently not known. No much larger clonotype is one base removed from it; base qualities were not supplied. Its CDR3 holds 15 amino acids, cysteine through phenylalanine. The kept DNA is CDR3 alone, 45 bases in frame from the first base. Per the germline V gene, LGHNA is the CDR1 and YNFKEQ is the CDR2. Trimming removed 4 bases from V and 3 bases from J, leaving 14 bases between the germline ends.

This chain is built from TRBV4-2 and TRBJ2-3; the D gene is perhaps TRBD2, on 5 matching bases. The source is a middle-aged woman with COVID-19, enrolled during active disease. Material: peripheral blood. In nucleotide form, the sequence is TGTGCCAGCAGCCCCCGAGGACTGATGACAGATACGCAGTATTTT. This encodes CASSPRGLMTDTQYF.